This TCR beta chain derives from a study of CD8+ T cells in alopecia areata. CDR3 size: 15 residues. Trimming took 3 bases from V and 7 from J; bases not matched to a gene: 7. Looked up from germline, CDR1 is SGHDT and CDR2 is YYEEEE. Researchers picked out CD4+ and CD8+ T cells from PBMCs by sorting. Sequencing templates came from extracted RNA that was reverse transcribed into cDNA. Libraries were prepared by immunoSEQ multiplex PCR; TCRdb keeps only in-frame clonotypes and omits some of them. The sample lists 200,000 to 250,000 clones; around three fifths were seen once. The gene calls are TRBV5-6 and TRBJ2-2; TRBD1 matches at 9 bases. Sequenced material: CD4+ T cells sorted from blood, taken at week 0. This TCR came from a human donor with alopecia areata. Here the CDR3 reads CASSWTGVEFGELFF. The CDR3 DNA reads TGTGCCAGCAGCTGGACAGGGGTAGAATTCGGGGAGCTGTTTTTT.